These 17 T cell receptor beta chains were all obtained from the same sample, sequenced in a study of OX40 agonist ivuxolimab in advanced cancers. Sequencing used immunoSEQ multiplex PCR; TCRdb keeps in-frame clones, though not all of them. The sample lists 95,000 or so clones; about 85% were seen once. Specimen: CD4+ or CD8+ T cells sorted from blood, collected in a trial of the OX40 agonist ivuxolimab. These receptors were collected from an adult with an advanced solid tumor such as melanoma, head and neck, liver or kidney cancer.

This chain uses TRBV4-1 with TRBJ2-7, with 9 bases lining up with TRBD2. Losses at the gene ends were 1 base for V and 1 base for J; bases not matched to a gene: 8. CDR1 is MGHRA, CDR2 YSYEKL, per germline. The CDR3 spans 17 residues. CDR3 sequence (DNA): TGCGCCAGCAGCCAAGGGCCAGCTAGCGGGGTGTCCTACGAGCAGTACTTC. This encodes CASSQGPASGVSYEQYF.

The CDR3 here is CATSRPGSGGRDTQYF. The CDR3 coding sequence is TGTGCCACCAGCAGACCCGGGAGTGGGGGTAGAGATACGCAGTATTTT. This chain joins TRBV15 and TRBJ2-3; D is perhaps TRBD2 (6 bases). The CDR3 length is 16 residues. Trimming left V 2 bases short and J 5 bases short, with 17 bases between. The germline CDR1 and CDR2 sequences are LNHNV and YYDKDF (reference sequence).

This chain links TRBV28 with TRBJ1-1; TRBD1 aligns across 7 bases. The CDR3 contains 14 residues. Germline V CDR1 and CDR2: MDHEN, SYDVKM. Trimming at V came to 2 bases and at J to 3 bases, leaving 3 bases not matched to a gene. This CDR3 reads CASSLRGRDTEAFF. CDR3 DNA: TGTGCCAGCAGTTTAAGGGGGCGGGACACTGAAGCTTTCTTT.

The V call is TRBV6-5, the J call TRBJ1-2; 7 bases align to TRBD1. Looked up from germline, CDR1 is MNHEY and CDR2 is SVGAGI. The length of the CDR3 is 14 residues. With V trimmed by 4 bases and J by 11 bases, 13 bases remained unmatched. For the CDR3, the DNA is TGTGCCAGCAGTTTCTCGACAGGGTGGAGGGGATACACCTTC. Translation: CASSFSTGWRGYTF.

The rearrangement joins TRBV27 to TRBJ1-4; 8 bases fit TRBD1. Looked up from germline, CDR1 is MNHEY and CDR2 is SMNVEV (reference sequence). CDR3 length: 15 residues. Unmatched junction bases numbered 7, after V lost 8 bases and J lost 2 bases. CDR3 protein: CASGPRQGTNEKLFF. The CDR3 nucleotides read TGTGCCAGCGGACCCAGACAGGGGACTAATGAAAAACTGTTTTTT.

The V call is TRBV7-2, the J call TRBJ2-5; 8 nucleotides align to TRBD1. The J call is doubtful: the DNA matches TRBJ2-7 better. The V gene's germline CDR1 is SGHTA and CDR2 FQGNSA. The CDR3 sequence is 15 residues long. For the CDR3, the DNA is TGTGCCAGCAGCGCGGACAGGGCGAAACTCTACGAGCAGTACTTC. As protein: CASSADRAKLYEQYF.

The V and J genes are TRBV2 and TRBJ2-5, with D unresolved. V shed 8 bases and J shed 4 bases, with 8 bases lying between them. Germline-derived CDR1 and CDR2 are SNHLY and FYNNEI. CDR3 length: 11 amino acids. As DNA, the CDR3 is TGTGCCAGCCAGAGGATAGAGACCCAGTACTTC. Its protein product is CASQRIETQYF.

This clone appeared a few times. The rearrangement uses TRBV28 and TRBJ1-5; D gene uncertain. The CDR3 contains 14 residues. Germline values: CDR1 MDHEN, CDR2 SYDVKM. The V gene lost 6 bases and the J gene lost 3 bases, with 12 bases spanning the gap. CDR3 sequence reads: CASSDSGYNQPQHF. The DNA of the CDR3 is TGTGCCAGCAGCGACTCGGGCTACAATCAGCCCCAGCATTTT.

V is TRBV27 and J is TRBJ2-7; 10 positions match TRBD1. V lost 5 bases, J lost 6 bases, and 13 bases stayed unmatched. CDR3 length equals 16 residues. Germline lookup yields CDR1 MNHEY and CDR2 SMNVEV (reference sequence). The CDR3 DNA follows: TGTGCCAGCAGTACACATCCGGGACAGGGGTTTGGCGAGCAGTACTTC. It codes for CASSTHPGQGFGEQYF.

The rearrangement joins TRBV6-1 to TRBJ1-6, with D hard to call. Germline values: CDR1 MNHNS, CDR2 SASEGT. V shed 6 bases and J shed 8 bases, with 11 bases lying between them. CDR3 length: 13 residues. Here the CDR3 reads CASSDGRYSPLHF. As DNA, the CDR3 is TGTGCCAGCAGCGATGGGAGATATTCACCCCTCCACTTT.

CDR3 loop: CASSFQGANTQYF. The CDR3 DNA is TGTGCCAGCAGCTTCCAGGGTGCAAATACGCAGTATTTT. The chain recombines TRBV7-8 with TRBJ2-3, with a possible D match to TRBD1 (5 bases). This CDR3 has 13 residues. CDR1 SGHVS and CDR2 FQNEAQ come from the germline V gene. The V gene lost 3 bases and the J gene lost 7 bases, with 11 bases spanning the gap.

This clone was seen a few times. The chain links TRBV6-5 to TRBJ2-2; no reliable D call. V lost 6 bases and J lost 4, with 15 bases in between. Germline loops: CDR1 MNHEY, CDR2 SVGAGI. The CDR3 is 15 residues long. CDR3 coding DNA: TGTGCCAGCAGCCCGGGCCAATGGGGCACCGGGGAGCTGTTTTTT. Translated, it gives CASSPGQWGTGELFF.

The CDR3 DNA is TGTGCCAGCAGCTCCCTGCGGAGCGGGCCAAGCTCCTACAATGAGCAGTTCTTC. This sequence encodes CASSSLRSGPSSYNEQFF. This chain links TRBV11-2 with TRBJ2-1; weak D call: TRBD2 (6 bases). The CDR3 spans 18 residues. CDR1 is SGHAT and CDR2 is FQNNGV in the germline V gene. V was cut by 4 bases and J by 0 bases, with 19 bases left in between.

This chain connects TRBV20-1 to TRBJ2-5; D gene uncertain. V was cut by 7 bases and J by 4 bases, with 10 bases left in between. Germline V gives CDR1 DFQATT, CDR2 SNEGSKA (reference sequence). This CDR3 has 11 amino acids. CDR3 loop: CSGGVGETQYF. The CDR3 coding sequence is TGCAGTGGCGGAGTCGGAGAGACCCAGTACTTC.

This clone appeared a single time. In nucleotides, the CDR3 is TGTGCCAGCAGTGAAGCACAGGGGGCTTACGAGCAGTACTTC. Translated, it gives CASSEAQGAYEQYF. This chain links TRBV6-1 with TRBJ2-5, with TRBD1 matching 9 bases. With the DNA end fitting TRBJ2-7 better, the J assignment may be wrong. Per germline, CDR1 MNHNS and CDR2 SASEGT. The CDR3 contains 14 residues.

This clone turned up a few times. The chain links TRBV7-2 to TRBJ2-3, with 7 bases matching TRBD2. Germline-derived CDR1 and CDR2 are SGHTA and FQGNSA. The CDR3 is 16 amino acids. J gave up 4 bases and V 1 base, and 8 bases lay outside the gene matches. The CDR3 DNA follows: TGTGCCAGCAGCTTAGTCCCGGCGGGAGCGGCAGATACGCAGTATTTT. Translation: CASSLVPAGAADTQYF. Looking up the rest from reference TRBV7-2 and TRBJ2-3 gives the full variable domain: GAGVSQSPSNKVTEKGKDVELRCDPISGHTALYWYRQSLGQGLEFLIYFQGNSAPDKSGLPSDRFSAERTGGSVSTLTIQRTQQEDSAVYLCASSLVPAGAADTQYFGPGTRLTVL.

This clone has just one count. The chain joins TRBV9 to TRBJ2-3; D ambiguous. The V end was cut by 0 bases, the J end by 3 bases, with 11 bases between. The CDR3 is 15 residues long. Germline-derived CDR1 and CDR2 are SGDLS and YYNGEE. CDR3 DNA: TGTGCCAGCAGCGTAGCTCCGTCTTCGACAGATACGCAGTATTTT. Translation gives CASSVAPSSTDTQYF.